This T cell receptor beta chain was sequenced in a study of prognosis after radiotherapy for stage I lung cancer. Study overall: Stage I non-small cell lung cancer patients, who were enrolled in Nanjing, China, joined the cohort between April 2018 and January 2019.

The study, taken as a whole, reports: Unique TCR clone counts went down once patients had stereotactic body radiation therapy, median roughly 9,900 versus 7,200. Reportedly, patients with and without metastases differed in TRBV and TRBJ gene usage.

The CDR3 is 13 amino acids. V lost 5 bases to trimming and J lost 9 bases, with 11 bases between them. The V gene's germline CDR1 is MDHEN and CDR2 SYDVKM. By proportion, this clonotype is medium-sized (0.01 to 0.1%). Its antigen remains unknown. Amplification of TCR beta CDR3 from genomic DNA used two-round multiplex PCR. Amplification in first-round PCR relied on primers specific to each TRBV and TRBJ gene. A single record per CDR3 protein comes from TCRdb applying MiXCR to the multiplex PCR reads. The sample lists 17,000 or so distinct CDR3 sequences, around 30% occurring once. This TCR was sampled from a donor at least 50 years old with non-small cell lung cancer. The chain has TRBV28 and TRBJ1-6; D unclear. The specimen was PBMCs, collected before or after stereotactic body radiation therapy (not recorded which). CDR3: CASSPILGSPLHF. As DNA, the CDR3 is TGTGCCAGCAGTCCCATTCTTGGTTCACCCCTCCACTTT.